This TCR beta chain came from a study of T cell repertoires in cytomegalovirus infection. Study details: Well-studied HLA-B-restricted epitopes and recently identified HLA-C-restricted epitopes of CMV were both used in the study. Indications came from public TCR beta signatures; they pointed to CMV infection and to a matching HLA type. Study-wide results and caveats: Public TCR beta family frequency separated CMV-and-HLA carriers, including in an independent cohort. The response measured ex vivo was dominated by TCR beta clonotypes (HLA-C-restricted and CMV-specific).

This clonotype was detected many times. Its antigen remains unknown. V shed 1 base and J shed 7 bases, with 11 bases lying between them. Germline loops: CDR1 SGHVS, CDR2 FQNEAQ. CDR3 length: 14 residues. TCRdb reprocessed the reads via MiXCR and lists one record per CDR3 protein. The table lists about 830,000 distinct CDR3 sequences, 30% to 35% of them singletons. The genes are TRBV7-8 and TRBJ2-1, with a possible D match to TRBD2 (5 bases). The receptor comes from a human donor in good health (CMV status not recorded). Some clones in this sample may be carry-over from other donors' samples. The sample consisted of cultured CD8+ T cells from PBMCs, taken from culture after CMV antigen stimulation. The CDR3 loop reads CASSLGVGGNEQFF. CDR3 DNA: TGTGCCAGCAGCTTAGGGGTAGGCGGGAATGAGCAGTTCTTC. Together with reference TRBV7-8 and TRBJ2-1, the CDR3 gives the full variable domain: GAGVSQSPRYKVAKRGQDVALRCDPISGHVSLFWYQQALGQGPEFLTYFQNEAQLDKSGLPSDRFFAERPEGSVSTLKIQRTQQEDSAVYLCASSLGVGGNEQFFGPGTRLTVL.